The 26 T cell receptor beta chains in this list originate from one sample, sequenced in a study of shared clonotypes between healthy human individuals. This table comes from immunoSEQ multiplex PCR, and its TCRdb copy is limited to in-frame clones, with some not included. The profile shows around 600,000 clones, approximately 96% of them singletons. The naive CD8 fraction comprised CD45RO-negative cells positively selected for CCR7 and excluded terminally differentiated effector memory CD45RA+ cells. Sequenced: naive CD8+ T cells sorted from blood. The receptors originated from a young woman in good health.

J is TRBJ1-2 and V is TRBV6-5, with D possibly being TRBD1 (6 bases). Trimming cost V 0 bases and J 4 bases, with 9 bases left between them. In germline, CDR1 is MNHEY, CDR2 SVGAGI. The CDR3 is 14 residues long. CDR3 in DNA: TGTGCCAGCAGTTACTCCAAGGGGGGCTATGGCTACACCTTC. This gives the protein CASSYSKGGYGYTF.

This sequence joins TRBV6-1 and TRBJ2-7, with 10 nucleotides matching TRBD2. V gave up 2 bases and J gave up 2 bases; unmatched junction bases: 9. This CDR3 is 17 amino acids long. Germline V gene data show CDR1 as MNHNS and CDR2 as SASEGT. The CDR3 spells CASSEWTSGSLTYEQYF. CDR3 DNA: TGTGCCAGCAGTGAATGGACTAGCGGAAGCCTTACCTACGAGCAGTACTTC.

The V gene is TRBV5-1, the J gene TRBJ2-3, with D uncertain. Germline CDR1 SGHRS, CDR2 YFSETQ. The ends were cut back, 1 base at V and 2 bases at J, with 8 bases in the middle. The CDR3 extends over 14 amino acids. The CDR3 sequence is CASSLSRPTDTQYF. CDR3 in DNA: TGCGCCAGCAGCTTGTCGCGGCCCACAGATACGCAGTATTTT.

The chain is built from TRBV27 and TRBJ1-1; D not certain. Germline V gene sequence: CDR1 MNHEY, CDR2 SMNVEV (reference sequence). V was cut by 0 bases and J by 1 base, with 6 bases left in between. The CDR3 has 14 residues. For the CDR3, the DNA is TGTGCCAGCAGTTTATCCCCAGCGAACACTGAAGCTTTCTTT. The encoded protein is CASSLSPANTEAFF.

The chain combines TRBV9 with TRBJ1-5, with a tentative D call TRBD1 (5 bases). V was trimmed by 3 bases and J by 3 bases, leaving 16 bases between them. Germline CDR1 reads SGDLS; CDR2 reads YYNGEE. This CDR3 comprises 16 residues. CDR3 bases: TGTGCCAGCAGCGAGGGACGGGGGGAACTCAATCAGCCCCAGCATTTT. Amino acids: CASSEGRGELNQPQHF.

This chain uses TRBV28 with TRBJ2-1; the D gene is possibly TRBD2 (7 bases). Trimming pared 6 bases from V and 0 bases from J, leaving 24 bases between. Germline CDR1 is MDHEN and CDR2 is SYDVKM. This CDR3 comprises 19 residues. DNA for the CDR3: TGTGCCAGCAGAGGGGGGGTTGTACTAGCGCGACCCTCCTACAATGAGCAGTTCTTC. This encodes CASRGGVVLARPSYNEQFF.

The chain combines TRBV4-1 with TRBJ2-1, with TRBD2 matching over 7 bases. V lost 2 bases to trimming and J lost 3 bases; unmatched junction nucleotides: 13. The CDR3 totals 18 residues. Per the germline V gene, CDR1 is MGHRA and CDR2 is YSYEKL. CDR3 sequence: CASSQPLKTSRYYNEQFF. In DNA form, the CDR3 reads TGCGCCAGCAGCCAACCCTTGAAGACTAGCAGATACTACAATGAGCAGTTCTTC.

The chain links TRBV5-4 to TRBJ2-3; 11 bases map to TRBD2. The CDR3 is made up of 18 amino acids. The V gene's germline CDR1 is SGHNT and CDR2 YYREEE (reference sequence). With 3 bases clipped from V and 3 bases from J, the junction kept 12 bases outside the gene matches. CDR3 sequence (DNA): TGTGCCAGCAGCTGGGGACTAGCGGAAACAGGTAGAACAGATACGCAGTATTTT. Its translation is CASSWGLAETGRTDTQYF.

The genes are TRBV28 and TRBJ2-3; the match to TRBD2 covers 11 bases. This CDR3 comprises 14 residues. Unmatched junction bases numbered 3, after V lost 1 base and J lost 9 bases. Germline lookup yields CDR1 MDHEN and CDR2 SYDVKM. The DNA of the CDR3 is TGTGCCAGCAGTTTATCGTCTAGCGGGAGGACGCAGTATTTT. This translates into CASSLSSSGRTQYF.

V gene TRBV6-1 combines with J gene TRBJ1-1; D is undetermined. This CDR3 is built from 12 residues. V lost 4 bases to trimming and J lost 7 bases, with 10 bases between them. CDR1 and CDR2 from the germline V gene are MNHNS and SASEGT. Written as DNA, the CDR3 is TGTGCCAGCAGTGGAACGGAAATTGAAGCTTTCTTT. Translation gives CASSGTEIEAFF.

The CDR3 protein is CASRAKTGTTHNEQYF. For the CDR3, the DNA is TGTGCCAGCAGGGCAAAAACCGGGACCACGCATAACGAGCAGTACTTC. V is TRBV2 and J is TRBJ2-7; tentatively, D is TRBD1 or TRBD2 (5 bases each). The CDR3 loop spans 16 amino acids. Trimming took 6 bases from V and 5 from J, leaving 23 bases between them. Per germline, CDR1 SNHLY and CDR2 FYNNEI.

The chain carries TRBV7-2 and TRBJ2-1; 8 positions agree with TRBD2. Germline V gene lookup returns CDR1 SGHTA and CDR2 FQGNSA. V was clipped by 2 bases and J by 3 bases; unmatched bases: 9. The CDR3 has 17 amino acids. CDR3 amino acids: CASSLWTTGTSYNEQFF. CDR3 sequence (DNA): TGTGCCAGCAGCTTATGGACCACAGGGACTAGCTACAATGAGCAGTTCTTC.

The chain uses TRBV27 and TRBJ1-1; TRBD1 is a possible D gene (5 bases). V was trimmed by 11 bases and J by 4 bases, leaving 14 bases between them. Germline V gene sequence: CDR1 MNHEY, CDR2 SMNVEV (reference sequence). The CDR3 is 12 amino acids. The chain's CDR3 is CASEGTGTEAFF. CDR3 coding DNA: TGTGCCTCGGAAGGGACGGGCACTGAAGCTTTCTTT.

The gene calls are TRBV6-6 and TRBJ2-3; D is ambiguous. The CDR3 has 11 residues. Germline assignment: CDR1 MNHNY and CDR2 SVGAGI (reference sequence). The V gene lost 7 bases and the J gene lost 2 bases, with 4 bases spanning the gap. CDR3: CASTNTDTQYF. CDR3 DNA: TGTGCCAGCACCAACACAGATACGCAGTATTTT.

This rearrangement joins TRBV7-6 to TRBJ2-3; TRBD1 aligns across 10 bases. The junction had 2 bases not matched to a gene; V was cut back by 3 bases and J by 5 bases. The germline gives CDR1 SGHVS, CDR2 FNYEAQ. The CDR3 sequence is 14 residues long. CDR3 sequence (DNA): TGTGCCAGCAGCTTGACAGGGGGCATAGATACGCAGTATTTT. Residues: CASSLTGGIDTQYF.

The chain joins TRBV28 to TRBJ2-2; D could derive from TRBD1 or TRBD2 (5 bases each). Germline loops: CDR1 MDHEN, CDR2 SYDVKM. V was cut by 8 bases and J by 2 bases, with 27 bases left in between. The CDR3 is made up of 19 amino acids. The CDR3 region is CASGPGWQGGRPNTGELFF. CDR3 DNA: TGTGCCAGCGGACCGGGGTGGCAGGGCGGTCGACCTAACACCGGGGAGCTGTTTTTT.

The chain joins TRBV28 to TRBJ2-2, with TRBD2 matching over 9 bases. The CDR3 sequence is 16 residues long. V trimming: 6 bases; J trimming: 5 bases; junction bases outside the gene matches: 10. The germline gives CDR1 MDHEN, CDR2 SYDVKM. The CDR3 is CASSPNLAGPTGELFF. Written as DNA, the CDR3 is TGTGCCAGCAGCCCGAACCTAGCGGGACCTACCGGGGAGCTGTTTTTT.

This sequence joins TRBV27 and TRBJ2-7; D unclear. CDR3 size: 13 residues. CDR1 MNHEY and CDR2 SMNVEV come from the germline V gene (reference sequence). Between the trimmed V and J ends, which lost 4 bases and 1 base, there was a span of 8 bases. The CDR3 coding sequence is TGTGCCAGCAGTTATGCGCCATCCTACGAGCAGTACTTC. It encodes CASSYAPSYEQYF.

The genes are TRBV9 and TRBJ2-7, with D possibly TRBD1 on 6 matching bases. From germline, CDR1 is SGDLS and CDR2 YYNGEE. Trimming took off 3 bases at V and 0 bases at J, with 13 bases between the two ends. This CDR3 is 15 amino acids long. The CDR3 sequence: CASSETGLSSYEQYF. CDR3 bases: TGTGCCAGCAGCGAAACAGGGCTTAGCTCCTACGAGCAGTACTTC.

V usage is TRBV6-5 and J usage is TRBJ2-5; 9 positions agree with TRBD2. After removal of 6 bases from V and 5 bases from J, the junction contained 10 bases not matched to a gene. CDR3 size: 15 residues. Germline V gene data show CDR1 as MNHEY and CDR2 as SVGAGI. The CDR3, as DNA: TGTGCCAGCAGCCCCATTAGCGGGAGCGCGGAGACCCAGTACTTC. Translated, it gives CASSPISGSAETQYF.

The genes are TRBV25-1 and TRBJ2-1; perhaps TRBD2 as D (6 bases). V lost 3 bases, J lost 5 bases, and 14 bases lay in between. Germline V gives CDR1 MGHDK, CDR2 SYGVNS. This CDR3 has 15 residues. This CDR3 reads CASSDWGEADNEQFF. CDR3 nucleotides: TGTGCCAGCAGTGATTGGGGGGAAGCGGACAATGAGCAGTTCTTC. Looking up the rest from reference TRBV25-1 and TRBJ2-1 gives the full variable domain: EADIYQTPRYLVIGTGKKITLECSQTMGHDKMYWYQQDPGMELHLIHYSYGVNSTEKGDLSSESTVSRIRTEHFPLTLESARPSHTSQYLCASSDWGEADNEQFFGPGTRLTVL.

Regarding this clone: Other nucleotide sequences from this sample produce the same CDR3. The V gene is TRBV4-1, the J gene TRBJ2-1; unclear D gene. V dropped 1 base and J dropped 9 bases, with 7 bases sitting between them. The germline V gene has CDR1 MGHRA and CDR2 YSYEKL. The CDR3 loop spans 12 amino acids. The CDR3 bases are TGCGCCAGCAGCCAAGGATTAGGTGAGCAGTTCTTC. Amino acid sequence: CASSQGLGEQFF.

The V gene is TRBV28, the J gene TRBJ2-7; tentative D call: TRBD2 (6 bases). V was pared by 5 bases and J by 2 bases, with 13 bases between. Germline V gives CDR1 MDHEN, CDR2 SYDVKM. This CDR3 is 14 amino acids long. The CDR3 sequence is CASSANGGTYEQYF. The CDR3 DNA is TGTGCCAGCAGTGCCAATGGGGGGACCTACGAGCAGTACTTC. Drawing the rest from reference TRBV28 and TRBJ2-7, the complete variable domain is DVKVTQSSRYLVKRTGEKVFLECVQDMDHENMFWYRQDPGLGLRLIYFSYDVKMKEKGDIPEGYSVSREKKERFSLILESASTNQTSMYLCASSANGGTYEQYFGPGTRLTVT.

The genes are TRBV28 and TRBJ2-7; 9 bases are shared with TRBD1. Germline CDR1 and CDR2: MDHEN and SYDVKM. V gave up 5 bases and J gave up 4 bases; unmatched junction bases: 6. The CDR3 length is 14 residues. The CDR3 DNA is TGTGCCAGCAGTCCTCACGGGACAGGGTACGAGCAGTACTTC. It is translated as CASSPHGTGYEQYF.

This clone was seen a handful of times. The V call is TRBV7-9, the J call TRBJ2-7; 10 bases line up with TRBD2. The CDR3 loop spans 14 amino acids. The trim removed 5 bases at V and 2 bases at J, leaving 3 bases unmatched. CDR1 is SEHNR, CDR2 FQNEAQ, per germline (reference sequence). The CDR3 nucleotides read TGTGCCAGCAGCAGAGGACTAGCGGCCTACGAGCAGTACTTC. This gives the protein CASSRGLAAYEQYF. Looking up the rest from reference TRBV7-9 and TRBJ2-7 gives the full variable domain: DTGVSQNPRHKITKRGQNVTFRCDPISEHNRLYWYRQTLGQGPEFLTYFQNEAQLEKSRLLSDRFSAERPKGSFSTLEIQRTEQGDSAMYLCASSRGLAAYEQYFGPGTRLTVT.

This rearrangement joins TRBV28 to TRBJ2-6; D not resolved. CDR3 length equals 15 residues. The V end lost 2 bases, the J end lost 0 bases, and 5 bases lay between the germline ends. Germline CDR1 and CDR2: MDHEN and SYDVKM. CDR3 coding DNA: TGTGCCAGCAGTTTACCAGTCTCTGGGGCCAACGTCCTGACTTTC. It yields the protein CASSLPVSGANVLTF.